This T cell receptor (beta chain) came from a study of T cells after yellow fever vaccination. Study-wide results and limits: Weaker overall was a secondary response that nonetheless peaked faster, on day 5 versus 15.

TCRdb redid the calling of the 5' RACE reads with MiXCR, one entry per CDR3 protein. This sample has about 350,000 distinct CDR3 sequences, with 8% to 9.5% found just once. In the case of this clonotype: Its antigen is currently unknown.

The junction had 13 bases not matched to a gene; V was cut back by 3 bases and J by 5 bases. In germline, CDR1 is LGHNA, CDR2 YNFKEQ. The CDR3 extends over 17 amino acids. The gene calls are TRBV4-2 and TRBJ2-5; TRBD2 matches 9 bases. The receptor comes from a man aged 18 to 35 who received the YFV17D yellow fever vaccine. Sequences were derived from PBMCs, sampled about 49 days after the first yellow fever vaccination. CDR3 coding DNA: TGTGCCAGCAGCCAGGGTTCGGCGGGGGGGCCGCGGGAGACCCAGTACTTC. Its translation is CASSQGSAGGPRETQYF.